One and the same sample provided the 10 T cell receptor beta chains below, sequenced in a study of identical twins. TCRdb re-called the 5' RACE reads through MiXCR, storing one row per CDR3 protein. Among 700,000 or so distinct CDR3 sequences listed, more than 6.5% were seen once. These data were likewise used in another study, on yellow fever vaccine responses in identical twins.

The specimen sequenced was PBMCs. The receptors were sampled from a woman between 18 and 30 years old in good health.

This clonotype was detected a few times. V usage is TRBV7-2 and J usage is TRBJ2-7; D is perhaps TRBD2 (5 bases). V dropped 1 base and J dropped 5 bases, with 12 bases sitting between them. Germline loops: CDR1 SGHTA, CDR2 FQGNSA. The CDR3 contains 14 residues. CDR3 in amino acids: CASSLDPSSNEQYF. The DNA for the CDR3 is TGTGCCAGCAGCTTAGATCCGTCTAGCAACGAGCAGTACTTC.

This chain links TRBV20-1 with TRBJ2-5; 15 bases agree with TRBD2. V was pared by 5 bases and J by 4 bases, with 8 bases of the junction left unmatched. CDR1 is DFQATT, CDR2 SNEGSKA, per germline (reference sequence). The CDR3 has 16 amino acids. CDR3 bases: TGCAGTGCTCGCCGGGGACTAGCGGGAGGTGGAGAGACCCAGTACTTC. Residues: CSARRGLAGGGETQYF.

V is TRBV27 and J is TRBJ1-1; 7 nucleotides agree with TRBD1. CDR1 and CDR2 from the germline V gene are MNHEY and SMNVEV (reference sequence). The CDR3 is 14 residues long. The J segment lost 11 bases and the V segment lost 4 bases, leaving 13 bases of the junction unmatched. CDR3 coding DNA: TGTGCCAGCAGTTCCACACCCCAAGGGGGCAACGCTTTCTTT. This codes for CASSSTPQGGNAFF.

The V call is TRBV20-1, the J call TRBJ2-3, with TRBD2 matching over 8 bases. Germline-derived CDR1 and CDR2 are DFQATT and SNEGSKA (reference sequence). J gave up 3 bases and V 4 bases, and 3 bases lay outside the gene matches. This CDR3 contains 13 residues. CDR3 region: CSAMGLVTDTQYF. The CDR3, as DNA: TGCAGTGCTATGGGACTAGTAACAGATACGCAGTATTTT.

The chain employs TRBV20-1 and TRBJ2-7, with 11 bases identical to TRBD2. Per germline, CDR1 DFQATT and CDR2 SNEGSKA (reference sequence). Trimming cost V 6 bases and J 3 bases; bases outside gene matches: 10. The CDR3 contains 15 residues. The CDR3 bases are TGCAGTGCAGTATCCCCGACTAGCGGGATCTACGAGCAGTACTTC. As protein: CSAVSPTSGIYEQYF.

This clonotype has more than one count but fewer than ten. V gene TRBV10-2 combines with J gene TRBJ2-2; 15 bases align to TRBD2. From germline, CDR1 is WSHSY and CDR2 SAAADI. V shed 10 bases and J 5 bases; nucleotides not matched to a gene: 11. The CDR3 loop spans 17 amino acids. The CDR3 is CATPTPGLAGGTGELFF. The CDR3 nucleotides read TGCGCCACCCCGACCCCCGGACTAGCGGGAGGGACCGGGGAGCTGTTTTTT.

The rearrangement joins TRBV27 to TRBJ2-7, with a weak D call TRBD2 (6 bases). Trimming cost V 2 bases and J 6 bases, with 17 bases left between them. The CDR3 sequence is 15 residues long. Germline V lookup: CDR1 MNHEY, CDR2 SMNVEV (reference sequence). The CDR3 region is CASSLDSRGFSEQYF. The CDR3 DNA reads TGTGCCAGCAGTTTAGATTCTCGGGGGTTCTCCGAGCAGTACTTC.

This rearrangement joins TRBV7-9 to TRBJ2-3; D unresolved. The CDR3 totals 14 residues. Trimming left V 3 bases short and J 4 bases short, with 11 bases between. Germline V gene data show CDR1 as SEHNR and CDR2 as FQNEAQ (reference sequence). The CDR3 nucleotides are TGTGCCAGCAGCTTTCCCCCGCTCCCAGATACGCAGTATTTT. Its protein is CASSFPPLPDTQYF.

This clonotype was detected ten times or more. The J gene is TRBJ2-1, the V gene TRBV7-2; 7 bases agree with TRBD2. J was trimmed by 4 bases and V by 5 bases; bases with no gene match: 8. This CDR3 spans 15 amino acids. The V gene's germline CDR1 is SGHTA and CDR2 FQGNSA. The CDR3 is CASSTSGVGYNEQFF. Here the CDR3 DNA reads TGTGCCAGCAGCACGAGCGGGGTGGGTTACAATGAGCAGTTCTTC.

The chain's CDR3 is CASSRAVGGAETQYF. In nucleotides, the CDR3 is TGTGCCAGCAGCCGCGCCGTCGGCGGGGCGGAGACCCAGTACTTC. The V and J genes are TRBV5-5 and TRBJ2-5; D is possibly TRBD2 (6 bases). Trimming left V 4 bases short and J 5 bases short, with 18 bases between. The CDR3 covers 15 residues. Germline values: CDR1 SGHKS, CDR2 YYEKEE (reference sequence).